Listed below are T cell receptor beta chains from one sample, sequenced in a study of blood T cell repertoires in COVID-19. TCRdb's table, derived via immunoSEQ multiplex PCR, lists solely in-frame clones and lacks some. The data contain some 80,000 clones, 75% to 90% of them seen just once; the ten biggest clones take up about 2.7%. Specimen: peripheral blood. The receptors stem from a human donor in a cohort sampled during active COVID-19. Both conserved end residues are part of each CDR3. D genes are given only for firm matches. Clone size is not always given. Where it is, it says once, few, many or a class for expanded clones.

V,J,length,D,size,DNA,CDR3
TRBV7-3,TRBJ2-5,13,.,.,TGTGCCAGCAGCTTAGGGGCGGAAGAGACCCAGTACTTC,CASSLGAEETQYF
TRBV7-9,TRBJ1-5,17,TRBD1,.,TGTGCCAGCAGCTTAGATAGAGGGACAGGGAAGTATCAGCCCCAGCATTTT,CASSLDRGTGKYQPQHF
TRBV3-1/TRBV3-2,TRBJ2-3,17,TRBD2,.,TGTGCCAGCAGCCCGAGACTAGCGGGAGAGGGAACAGATACGCAGTATTTT,CASSPRLAGEGTDTQYF
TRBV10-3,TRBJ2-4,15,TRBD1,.,TGTGCCATCACCCCGGACGGACAGGAAGGCGGCATTCAGTACTTC,CAITPDGQEGGIQYF
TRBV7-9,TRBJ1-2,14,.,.,TGTGCCAGCAGCTCGTTCCAGGGGTCCTATGGCTACACCTTC,CASSSFQGSYGYTF
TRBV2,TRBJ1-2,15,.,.,TGTGCCAGCAGTGAAACACAGGGTTCTAACTATGGCTACACCTTC,CASSETQGSNYGYTF
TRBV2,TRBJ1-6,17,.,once,TGTGCCAGCAGTGATATCGGGGGAACGCGGAGAGGTTCACCCCTCCACTTT,CASSDIGGTRRGSPLHF
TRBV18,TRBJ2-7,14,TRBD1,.,TGTGCCAGCTCACCCTACAGGGGATCCTACGAGCAGTACTTC,CASSPYRGSYEQYF
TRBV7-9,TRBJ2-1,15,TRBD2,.,TGTGCCAGCAGCGCGGCGGCGGGACTAGTCAATGAGCAGTTCTTC,CASSAAAGLVNEQFF
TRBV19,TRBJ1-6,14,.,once,TGTGCCAGTAGTAGCGGAATTGATATTTCACCCCTCCACTTT,CASSSGIDISPLHF
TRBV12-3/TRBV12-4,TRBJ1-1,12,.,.,TGTGCCAGCAGTATGGAGGGGACTGAAGCTTTCTTT,CASSMEGTEAFF
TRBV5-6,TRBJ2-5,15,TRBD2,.,TGTGCCCGCCGCGCGGGGGCGGGGGGGCCAGAGACCCAGTACTTC,CARRAGAGGPETQYF
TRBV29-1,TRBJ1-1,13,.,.,TGCAGCGTTGAAGGGCGGTTGAACACTGAAGCTTTCTTT,CSVEGRLNTEAFF
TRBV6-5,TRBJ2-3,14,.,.,TGTGCCAGCAGTTACGAGTCGGTTTTAGATACGCAGTATTTT,CASSYESVLDTQYF
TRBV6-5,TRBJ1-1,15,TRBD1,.,TGTGCCAGCAGTTTCCTACAGGGGGCAAGGACTGAAGCTTTCTTT,CASSFLQGARTEAFF
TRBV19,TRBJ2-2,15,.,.,TGTGCCAGTAGTGCCGCACTAATATCCGCCGGGGAGCTGTTTTTT,CASSAALISAGELFF
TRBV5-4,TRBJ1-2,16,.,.,TGTGCCAGCAGCTCGAATAACAGGGCGCCGAACTATGGCTACACCTTC,CASSSNNRAPNYGYTF
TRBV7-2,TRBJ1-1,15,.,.,TGTGCCAGCAGCCTACTCAGGGGTTCGAACACTGAAGCTTTCTTT,CASSLLRGSNTEAFF
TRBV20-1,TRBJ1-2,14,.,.,TGCAGTGCTAGTAGGGGTATCACTAACTATGGCTACACCTTC,CSASRGITNYGYTF
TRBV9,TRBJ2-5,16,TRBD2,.,TGTGCCAGCAGCCCCCCGCGGCGGGGGGGACAAGAGACCCAGTACTTC,CASSPPRRGGQETQYF
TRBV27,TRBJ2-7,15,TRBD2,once,TGTGCCAGCAGTTTACCTAGCGGGGGGAAACTCGAGCAGTACTTC,CASSLPSGGKLEQYF
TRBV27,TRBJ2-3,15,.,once,TGTGCCAGCAGCCTTCGGACAGCTAGCACAGATACGCAGTATTTT,CASSLRTASTDTQYF
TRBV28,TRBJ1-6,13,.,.,TGTGCCAGCAGTTCGAGGTTTGGGTCACCCCTCCACTTT,CASSSRFGSPLHF
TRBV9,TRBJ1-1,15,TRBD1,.,TGTGCCAGCAGCCCCCGACAGGGCGAGGGCACTGAAGCTTTCTTT,CASSPRQGEGTEAFF
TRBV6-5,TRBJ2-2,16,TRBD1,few,TGTGCCAGCAGTTACTGGGGACAGGGCGGGTCCGGGGAGCTGTTTTTT,CASSYWGQGGSGELFF
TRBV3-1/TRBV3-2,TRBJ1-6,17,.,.,TGTGCCAGCAGCCAAGATAGGTTAAAGGGGCTCAGTTCACCCCTCCACTTT,CASSQDRLKGLSSPLHF
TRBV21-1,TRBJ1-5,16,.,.,TGTGCCAGCAGCCTAAAAACGACACGTAGCAATCAGCCCCAGCATTTT,CASSLKTTRSNQPQHF
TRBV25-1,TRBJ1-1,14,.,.,TGTGCCAGCAGTGAATTTGGAGGAAGGACTGAAGCTTTCTTT,CASSEFGGRTEAFF
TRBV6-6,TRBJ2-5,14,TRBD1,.,TGTGCCAGCAGTTACTCAGGGGGCACGGAGACCCAGTACTTC,CASSYSGGTETQYF
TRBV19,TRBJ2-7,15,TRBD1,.,TGTGCCAGTAGTCCCGGGACAGGTCCCTCCTACGAGCAGTACTTC,CASSPGTGPSYEQYF
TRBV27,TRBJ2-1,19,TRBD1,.,TGTGCCAGCAGTCACCTCCTCGGGACAGGCACTCGGAGTAGGGATGAGCAGTTCTTC,CASSHLLGTGTRSRDEQFF
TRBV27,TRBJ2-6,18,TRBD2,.,TGTGCCAGCACCCTGGGAGGGCAACCCTACTCTGGGGCCAACGTCCTGACTTTC,CASTLGGQPYSGANVLTF
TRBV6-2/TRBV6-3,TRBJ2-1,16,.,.,TGTGCCAGCAGTTACCCGTCGGCGCGGGGGCACAATGAGCAGTTCTTC,CASSYPSARGHNEQFF
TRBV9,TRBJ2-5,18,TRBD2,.,TGTGCCAGCAGCCCCAGACTAGCGGGGGGGCCGCCCCAAGAGACCCAGTACTTC,CASSPRLAGGPPQETQYF
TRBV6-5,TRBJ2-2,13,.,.,TGTGCCAGCAGTTTGTCTAGCGCCGGGGAGCTGTTTTTT,CASSLSSAGELFF
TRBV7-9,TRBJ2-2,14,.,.,TGTGCCAGCAGCTTAGTGAGTTACGCCGGGGAGCTGTTTTTT,CASSLVSYAGELFF
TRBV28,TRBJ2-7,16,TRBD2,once,TGTGCCAGCAGTTTAGCGGGAGGTTTCAGCTCCTACGAGCAGTACTTC,CASSLAGGFSSYEQYF
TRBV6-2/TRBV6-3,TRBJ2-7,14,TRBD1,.,TGTGCCAGCAGTACCCACAGGGGGTCCTACGAGCAGTACTTC,CASSTHRGSYEQYF
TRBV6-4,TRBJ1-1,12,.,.,TGTGCCACCGTGGGACTGAGCACTGAAGCTTTCTTT,CATVGLSTEAFF
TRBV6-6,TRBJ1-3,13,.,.,TGTGCCAGCAGGACAGACGCTGGAAACACCATATATTTT,CASRTDAGNTIYF
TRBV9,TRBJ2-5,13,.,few,TGTGCCAGCAGCACCCGGTACCAAGAGACCCAGTACTTC,CASSTRYQETQYF
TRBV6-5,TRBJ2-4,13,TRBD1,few,TGTGCCAGCAAAAAACAGGGGGAAAACATTCAGTACTTC,CASKKQGENIQYF
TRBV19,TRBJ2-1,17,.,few,TGTGCCAGTAGCCCGAGGGGGGGGGCCCGCAGGTGGAATGAGCAGTTCTTC,CASSPRGGARRWNEQFF
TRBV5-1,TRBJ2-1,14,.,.,TGCGCCAGCAGCTTGGGACAGCCCTACAATGAGCAGTTCTTC,CASSLGQPYNEQFF
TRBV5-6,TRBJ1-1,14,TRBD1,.,TGTGCCAGCAGCTACGGACAGGGGAACACTGAAGCTTTCTTT,CASSYGQGNTEAFF
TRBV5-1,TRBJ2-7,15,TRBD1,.,TGCGCCAGCAGCAGTGCGACAGGGGGCTCTTACGAGCAGTACTTC,CASSSATGGSYEQYF
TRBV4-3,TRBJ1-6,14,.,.,TGCGCCAGCAGCCAAGAGGGGGAGGGTTCACCCCTCCACTTT,CASSQEGEGSPLHF
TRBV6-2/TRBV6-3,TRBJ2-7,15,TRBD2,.,TGTGCCAGCAGTCGACGACTAGCGGGGGCCTACGAGCAGTACTTC,CASSRRLAGAYEQYF
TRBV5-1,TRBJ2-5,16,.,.,TGCGCCAGCAGCTCTACGTGGCGGACATCTGGGGAGACCCAGTACTTC,CASSSTWRTSGETQYF
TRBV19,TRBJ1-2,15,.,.,TGTGCCAGTAGTCTCCCGGGGACTGCTTCCTATGGCTACACCTTC,CASSLPGTASYGYTF
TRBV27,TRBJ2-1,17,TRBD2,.,TGTGCCAGCAGCCCGCTAGGGACTAGCGGGAGATACAATGAGCAGTTCTTC,CASSPLGTSGRYNEQFF